Sequencing of this TCR beta chain was carried out in a study of type 1 regulatory T cells. Study-wide background: T-allo10 is an in vitro-generated, Tr1-enriched CD4 T cell product specific for alloantigen.

TCRdb passed the reads through MiXCR, listing each CDR3 protein once. The repertoire includes about 97,000 distinct CDR3 sequences, about 28% of them detected once, and roughly 2.2% sits in the top ten. Looked up from germline, CDR1 is MNHNY and CDR2 is SVGAGI (reference sequence). The V end was cut by 5 bases, the J end by 6 bases, with 10 bases between. CDR3 length equals 12 residues. The rearrangement joins TRBV6-6 to TRBJ2-5, with a possible D match to TRBD2 (6 bases). The sequenced material came from CD4+ T cells, either the whole sample or a sorted fraction (not recorded which). This receptor was identified in a human donor in good health. This CDR3 reads CASSGGMQTQYF. The CDR3 bases are TGTGCCAGCAGTGGGGGGATGCAGACCCAGTACTTC.